These 24 T cell receptor beta chains were all obtained from the same sample, sequenced in a study of OX40 agonist ivuxolimab in advanced cancers. TCRdb's table, derived via immunoSEQ multiplex PCR, lists solely in-frame clones and lacks some. The data show 50,000 to 60,000 clones, approximately 86% seen once. This specimen consisted of CD4+ or CD8+ T cells sorted from blood, obtained in a trial of the OX40 agonist ivuxolimab. All receptors come from an adult with an advanced solid tumor such as melanoma, head and neck, liver or kidney cancer.

The V and J genes are TRBV11-1 and TRBJ2-2, with TRBD2 matching 11 bases. Per the germline V gene, CDR1 is SGHAT and CDR2 is FQDESV (reference sequence). The CDR3 loop spans 14 amino acids. Germline trimming cut 5 bases from V and 4 bases from J; bases unmatched to any gene: 0. The CDR3 DNA is TGTGCCAGCAGCACTAGCGGGAGCACCGGGGAGCTGTTTTTT. Amino acids: CASSTSGSTGELFF.

The J gene is TRBJ1-4, the V gene TRBV18, with 9 nucleotides matching TRBD1. Germline assignment: CDR1 KGHSH and CDR2 LQKENI. V gave up 4 bases and J gave up 5 bases; unmatched junction bases: 2. The CDR3 sequence is 14 residues long. This CDR3 reads CASSQGQGNEKLFF. Written as DNA, the CDR3 is TGTGCCAGCTCACAGGGACAGGGAAATGAAAAACTGTTTTTT.

The chain uses TRBV30 and TRBJ2-2, with D possibly TRBD1 on 6 matching bases. Trimming shortened V by 5 bases and J by 2 bases, and 9 bases separated the two germline ends. Looked up from germline, CDR1 is GTSNPN and CDR2 is SVGIG (reference sequence). The CDR3 loop spans 13 amino acids. CDR3 nucleotides: TGTGCCTGGGACAGGAAAAACACCGGGGAGCTGTTTTTT. Protein sequence: CAWDRKNTGELFF.

The table lists this clone with a count of one. The rearrangement links TRBV6-1 to TRBJ2-5; the match to TRBD1 covers 9 bases. From germline, CDR1 is MNHNS and CDR2 SASEGT. The CDR3 has 14 amino acids. Trimming at V came to 8 bases and at J to 1 base, leaving 5 bases not matched to a gene. CDR3: CASWDRVTQETQYF. DNA for the CDR3: TGTGCCAGCTGGGACAGGGTCACCCAAGAGACCCAGTACTTC.

V and J are TRBV27 and TRBJ1-5; D unclear. The germline V gene encodes CDR1 MNHEY and CDR2 SMNVEV (reference sequence). V was shortened by 5 bases and J by 2 bases, with 13 bases between the two germline ends. This CDR3 has 15 amino acids. The DNA of the CDR3 is TGTGCCAGCAGTCACAACGATCGGGGCAATCAGCCCCAGCATTTT. It encodes CASSHNDRGNQPQHF.

The chain employs TRBV7-9 and TRBJ1-1; D gene unclear. Trimming pared 0 bases from V and 1 base from J, leaving 9 bases between. Germline CDR1 is SEHNR and CDR2 is FQNEAQ (reference sequence). This CDR3 has 15 residues. CDR3 amino acids: CASSLAYSRNTEAFF. The DNA of the CDR3 is TGTGCCAGCAGCTTAGCGTACAGTCGGAACACTGAAGCTTTCTTT.

V and J are TRBV18 and TRBJ2-5, with 8 bases lining up with TRBD2. The V gene end was trimmed by 4 bases and the J gene end by 3 bases; junction bases not matched to a gene: 4. This CDR3 is 14 amino acids long. The germline V gene has CDR1 KGHSH and CDR2 LQKENI. DNA for the CDR3: TGTGCCAGCTCACAGAGCGGGGGTAAAGAGACCCAGTACTTC. Translated, it gives CASSQSGGKETQYF.

This chain uses TRBV28 with TRBJ2-2; the match to TRBD2 covers 11 bases. The CDR3 length is 18 residues. Germline-derived CDR1 and CDR2 are MDHEN and SYDVKM. Trimming at V came to 7 bases and at J to 4 bases, leaving 14 bases not matched to a gene. The CDR3 loop reads CASILAPPLAGVTGELFF. The CDR3 nucleotides read TGTGCCAGCATCCTCGCCCCCCCACTAGCGGGAGTCACCGGGGAGCTGTTTTTT.

V and J are TRBV7-3 and TRBJ2-1, with D perhaps given as TRBD1 or TRBD2 (5 bases each). CDR3 length: 20 residues. Trimming removed 6 bases from V and 4 bases from J, with 31 bases in between. Germline V gene lookup returns CDR1 SGHTA and CDR2 FQGTGA. The CDR3 DNA is TGTGCCAGCAGTCCCCGAGGGGCCCCCGAGGCGAAGGCAGGGTACAATGAGCAGTTCTTC. Residues: CASSPRGAPEAKAGYNEQFF.

This clone turned up a few times. The CDR3 spells CASSERGIQPQHF. In DNA form, the CDR3 reads TGTGCCAGCAGTGAAAGGGGGATTCAGCCCCAGCATTTT. The chain has TRBV6-1 and TRBJ1-5, with a weak D call TRBD1 (6 bases). V was cut by 2 bases and J by 6 bases, with 8 bases left in between. The germline CDR1 and CDR2 sequences are MNHNS and SASEGT. The CDR3 is 13 residues long.

The J gene is TRBJ1-1, the V gene TRBV6-6; TRBD1 might be the D (5 bases). From germline, CDR1 is MNHNY and CDR2 SVGAGI (reference sequence). The length of the CDR3 is 14 residues. V was shortened by 6 bases and J by 0 bases, with 11 bases between the two germline ends. CDR3 coding DNA: TGTGCCAGCAGGGCCGGGACGGTGAACACTGAAGCTTTCTTT. It yields the protein CASRAGTVNTEAFF.

This chain links TRBV7-6 with TRBJ2-7; TRBD2 aligns across 10 bases. Germline lookup yields CDR1 SGHVS and CDR2 FNYEAQ. V lost 2 bases and J lost 5; bases outside the gene matches: 6. The CDR3 is made up of 15 amino acids. The chain's CDR3 is CASSLNPTSGDEQYF. In DNA, the CDR3 is TGTGCCAGCAGCTTAAACCCCACTAGCGGGGACGAGCAGTACTTC.

The chain carries TRBV5-1 and TRBJ2-5; unclear D gene. This CDR3 has 16 residues. Trimming stripped 3 bases from V and 2 bases from J, with 17 bases between. Per the germline V gene, CDR1 is SGHRS and CDR2 is YFSETQ. This chain's CDR3 is CASSSIPSFRQETQYF. CDR3 nucleotides: TGCGCCAGCAGCTCAATACCCTCCTTTCGGCAAGAGACCCAGTACTTC.

The chain recombines TRBV19 with TRBJ2-5, with 10 bases matching TRBD1. Germline V gene data show CDR1 as LNHDA and CDR2 as SQIVND (reference sequence). V shed 11 bases, J shed 3 bases, and the junction held 6 bases outside the gene matches. The CDR3 contains 13 residues. This CDR3 reads CAAGQGLEETQYF. The CDR3 nucleotides read TGTGCCGCGGGACAGGGGTTGGAAGAGACCCAGTACTTC.

This clone was recorded once. The V and J genes are TRBV10-3 and TRBJ1-2; D not certain. V was pared by 1 base and J by 8 bases, with 11 bases between. The CDR3 is made up of 13 amino acids. Germline loops: CDR1 ENHRY, CDR2 SYGVKD. The CDR3 protein is CAISELGSSGYTF. As DNA, the CDR3 is TGTGCCATCAGTGAGTTGGGGAGTTCGGGCTACACCTTC.

V usage is TRBV28 and J usage is TRBJ1-5; D is unresolved. The CDR3 is 14 amino acids. Germline V gives CDR1 MDHEN, CDR2 SYDVKM. V lost 6 bases and J 4 bases, leaving 13 bases between the germline ends. CDR3 amino acids: CASRPGRRNQPQHF. The CDR3 nucleotides read TGTGCCAGCAGACCTGGACGGAGGAATCAGCCCCAGCATTTT.

The chain recombines TRBV7-3 with TRBJ2-1; 9 bases are a match to TRBD2. The CDR3 is 15 amino acids. Germline CDR1 SGHTA, CDR2 FQGTGA. The junction had 9 bases not matched to a gene; V was cut back by 5 bases and J by 7 bases. Here the CDR3 reads CASSLSGSGNNEQFF. DNA of the CDR3: TGTGCCAGCAGCCTTAGCGGGAGCGGGAATAATGAGCAGTTCTTC. Full variable domain (outside the CDR3, taken from reference TRBV7-3 and TRBJ2-1): GAGVSQTPSNKVTEKGKYVELRCDPISGHTALYWYRQSLGQGPEFLIYFQGTGAADDSGLPNDRFFAVRPEGSVSTLKIQRTERGDSAVYLCASSLSGSGNNEQFFGPGTRLTVL.

The V call is TRBV7-9, the J call TRBJ2-2; maybe TRBD1 (6 bases). The germline V gene encodes CDR1 SEHNR and CDR2 FQNEAQ (reference sequence). This CDR3 contains 13 residues. V was cut by 4 bases and J by 7 bases, with 10 bases left in between. The CDR3 is CASSSQGIGELFF. The CDR3 DNA follows: TGTGCCAGCAGCTCACAGGGAATCGGGGAGCTGTTTTTT.

The rearrangement joins TRBV19 to TRBJ1-2, with D hard to call. The CDR3 loop spans 14 amino acids. The V and J ends lost 3 bases and 6 bases respectively, with 14 bases between them. The germline CDR1 and CDR2 sequences are LNHDA and SQIVND (reference sequence). The DNA for the CDR3 is TGTGCCAGTAGTATCCCCGGGATCCGTGATGGCTACACCTTC. This sequence encodes CASSIPGIRDGYTF.

The rearrangement links TRBV5-1 to TRBJ2-2; 7 bases are shared with TRBD1. The CDR3 covers 15 residues. Germline V gene sequence: CDR1 SGHRS, CDR2 YFSETQ. With 5 bases clipped from V and 4 bases from J, the junction kept 8 bases outside the gene matches. The CDR3 loop reads CASRGDSAFTGELFF. The DNA of the CDR3 is TGCGCCAGCAGAGGGGACAGCGCGTTCACCGGGGAGCTGTTTTTT. The full variable domain, in which reference TRBV5-1 and TRBJ2-2 provide the parts outside the CDR3, is KAGVTQTPRYLIKTRGQQVTLSCSPISGHRSVSWYQQTPGQGLQFLFEYFSETQRNKGNFPGRFSGRQFSNSRSEMNVSTLELGDSALYLCASRGDSAFTGELFFGEGSRLTVL.

The CDR3 nucleotides are TGTGCCAGCAGCCAAGCTACCCGACAGGGGGGAGAAAAACTGTTTTTT. This codes for CASSQATRQGGEKLFF. The rearrangement links TRBV7-9 to TRBJ1-4, with 9 bases identical to TRBD1. This CDR3 contains 16 residues. Germline V gene lookup returns CDR1 SEHNR and CDR2 FQNEAQ (reference sequence). V gave up 5 bases and J gave up 8 bases; unmatched junction bases: 12.

This chain joins TRBV27 and TRBJ2-4; D is possibly TRBD2 (5 bases). The V end lost 4 bases, the J end lost 8 bases, and 18 bases lay between the germline ends. This CDR3 is built from 15 residues. CDR1 and CDR2 from the germline V gene are MNHEY and SMNVEV (reference sequence). The CDR3 nucleotides are TGTGCCAGCAGTTCGTTGCGGCGGGTGTGGGACATTCAGTACTTC. It encodes CASSSLRRVWDIQYF.

The gene calls are TRBV15 and TRBJ2-2; a possible D gene is TRBD1 (5 bases). From germline, CDR1 is LNHNV and CDR2 YYDKDF (reference sequence). The CDR3 covers 17 residues. The V and J ends lost 2 bases and 4 bases respectively, with 17 bases between them. The CDR3 protein is CATSRRDMGLSTGELFF. Written as DNA, the CDR3 is TGTGCCACCAGCAGAAGGGATATGGGGCTGAGCACCGGGGAGCTGTTTTTT.

This sequence joins TRBV27 and TRBJ2-3; 7 bases fit TRBD2. Germline V gene data show CDR1 as MNHEY and CDR2 as SMNVEV (reference sequence). Unmatched junction bases numbered 12, after V lost 3 bases and J lost 0 bases. The CDR3 is made up of 18 amino acids. Here the CDR3 reads CASSFFASGTTSTDTQYF. The CDR3 bases are TGTGCCAGCAGTTTTTTCGCTAGCGGTACTACTAGCACAGATACGCAGTATTTT.